These 11 T cell receptor beta chains were sequenced from one sample in a study of Tregs in tolerant kidney transplant recipients. The protocol was immunoSEQ multiplex PCR, while the TCRdb copy is restricted to in-frame clones and leaves out a portion. The repertoire holds 85,000 to 100,000 clones, with roughly 93% as singletons. This specimen was CD4+ T cells from blood, taken before the transplant. The receptor source for this set is a human donor who received a combined kidney and bone marrow transplant.

The chain couples TRBV30 to TRBJ2-2; 10 bases fit TRBD1. CDR1 is GTSNPN, CDR2 SVGIG, per germline (reference sequence). V lost 6 bases and J lost 5; bases outside the gene matches: 6. This CDR3 comprises 14 residues. For the CDR3, the DNA is TGTGCCTGTCCCGGGGACAGGGGAACCGGGGAGCTGTTTTTT. Its translation is CACPGDRGTGELFF. Together with reference TRBV30 and TRBJ2-2, the CDR3 gives the full variable domain: SQTIHQWPATLVQPVGSPLSLECTVEGTSNPNLYWYRQAAGRGLQLLFYSVGIGQISSEVPQNLSASRPQDRQFILSSKKLLLSDSGFYLCACPGDRGTGELFFGEGSRLTVL.

Concerning this clone: The sample holds other DNA sequences that translate to the same CDR3. This chain links TRBV7-2 with TRBJ1-4; TRBD1 might be the D (5 bases). The CDR3 has 13 residues. The V end lost 1 base, the J end lost 11 bases, and 11 bases lay between the germline ends. Germline V gene data show CDR1 as SGHTA and CDR2 as FQGNSA. The CDR3 DNA follows: TGTGCCAGCAGCTTAGGGCCGGGGGAGAAACTGTTTTTT. Translated: CASSLGPGEKLFF. The variable domain in full, with the rest retrieved from reference TRBV7-2 and TRBJ1-4, is GAGVSQSPSNKVTEKGKDVELRCDPISGHTALYWYRQSLGQGLEFLIYFQGNSAPDKSGLPSDRFSAERTGGSVSTLTIQRTQQEDSAVYLCASSLGPGEKLFFGSGTQLSVL.

This chain uses TRBV5-1 with TRBJ2-1; no clear D. CDR1 SGHRS and CDR2 YFSETQ come from the germline V gene. CDR3 length equals 13 residues. V was clipped by 0 bases and J by 6 bases, with 7 bases between them. The CDR3 here is CASSLDPSNEQFF. The CDR3 bases are TGCGCCAGCAGCTTGGATCCCAGCAATGAGCAGTTCTTC.

On this clone itself: At one end the junction does not follow the germline gene, possibly because of a read error. At the DNA level, this CDR3 is encoded by other sequences in the same sample as well. This chain joins TRBV18 and TRBJ1-1; D is unclear. There are 13 residues in the CDR3. The germline gives CDR1 KGHSH, CDR2 LQKENI. DNA for the CDR3: TGCGCCAGCTCAGCATACAAGAACACTGAAGCTTTCTTT. This translates into CASSAYKNTEAFF. Full variable domain (rest looked up from reference TRBV18 and TRBJ1-1): NAGVMQNPRHLVRRRGQEARLRCSPMKGHSHVYWYRQLPEEGLKFMVYLQKENIIDESGMPKERFSAEFPKEGPSILRIQQVVRGDSAAYFCASSAYKNTEAFFGQGTRLTVV.

The CDR3 loop reads CASSEATAAMKYF. The CDR3 nucleotides read TGTGCCAGCAGTGAAGCTACGGCGGCTATGAAGTACTTC. The rearrangement joins TRBV6-1 to TRBJ2-7; D is undetermined. Germline V CDR1 and CDR2: MNHNS, SASEGT. The CDR3 covers 13 residues. V gave up 0 bases and J gave up 11 bases, with 14 bases separating them.

The rearrangement uses TRBV4-3 and TRBJ2-7; TRBD1 agrees at 8 bases. The ends lost 2 bases at V and 4 bases at J; junction bases unmatched: 7. The CDR3 contains 15 residues. The germline V gene encodes CDR1 LGHNA and CDR2 YSLEER. CDR3 sequence reads: CASSQFSGGVYEQYF. CDR3 coding DNA: TGCGCCAGCAGCCAATTCTCAGGGGGCGTATACGAGCAGTACTTC.

V gene TRBV2 combines with J gene TRBJ1-2; tentatively, D is TRBD1 (5 bases). CDR1 is SNHLY and CDR2 is FYNNEI in the germline V gene. The CDR3 extends over 15 amino acids. V lost 8 bases to trimming and J lost 8 bases, with 24 bases between them. CDR3 loop: CASPAGMEGKVGYTF. CDR3 in DNA: TGTGCCAGCCCGGCCGGGATGGAGGGGAAAGTCGGCTACACCTTC.

This clone has a single count. V and J are TRBV5-1 and TRBJ2-7, with 10 bases that match TRBD2. The germline gives CDR1 SGHRS, CDR2 YFSETQ. The CDR3 has 17 amino acids. Unmatched junction bases numbered 11, after V lost 0 bases and J lost 5 bases. CDR3 sequence: CASSLAMSSGRRNEQYF. The CDR3 DNA reads as TGCGCCAGCAGCTTGGCCATGTCTAGCGGGAGACGTAACGAGCAGTACTTC.

V and J are TRBV18 and TRBJ1-1, with 7 bases lining up with TRBD1. The CDR3 sequence is 16 residues long. Losses at the gene ends were 3 bases for V and 5 bases for J; bases not matched to a gene: 12. In germline, CDR1 is KGHSH, CDR2 LQKENI. In nucleotides, the CDR3 is TGTGCCAGCTCACCGACAGGGTCCCAGGACGGGACTGAAGCTTTCTTT. Translating gives CASSPTGSQDGTEAFF.

This clone has a single count. V is TRBV27 and J is TRBJ2-7; 8 bases match TRBD1. The CDR3 length is 14 residues. Trimming at V came to 6 bases and at J to 4 bases, leaving 8 bases not matched to a gene. Germline CDR1 reads MNHEY; CDR2 reads SMNVEV (reference sequence). CDR3 protein: CASRSQGAWYEQYF. CDR3 coding DNA: TGTGCCAGCAGATCCCAGGGGGCTTGGTACGAGCAGTACTTC.

This chain links TRBV7-8 with TRBJ2-5; TRBD2 matches 11 bases. This CDR3 contains 17 residues. CDR1 SGHVS and CDR2 FQNEAQ come from the germline V gene. Germline trimming cut 5 bases from V and 4 bases from J; bases unmatched to any gene: 12. The CDR3 region is CASSPPRLAGTRETQYF. The CDR3 DNA follows: TGTGCCAGCAGCCCCCCCAGACTAGCGGGGACGCGAGAGACCCAGTACTTC.